Below are 19 T cell receptor beta chains sequenced from a single sample in a study of cytomegalovirus exposure and HLA in healthy donors. This PCR relied on a set of 60 Vbeta primers and 13 Jbeta primers. TCRdb's copy holds only in-frame clones and misses some; the assay was immunoSEQ multiplex PCR. This table holds approximately 170,000 clones, around four fifths found once. The sample consisted of PBMCs. These receptors all stem from a man aged 50 to 60 in good health and CMV-seropositive.

The chain combines TRBV19 with TRBJ2-2, with 7 bases lining up with TRBD1. The CDR3 is 12 amino acids. Germline V gene data show CDR1 as LNHDA and CDR2 as SQIVND (reference sequence). J lost 6 bases, V lost 9 bases, and 4 bases had no gene match. The CDR3 loop is CASDRVAGELFF. CDR3 DNA sequence: TGTGCCAGCGACAGGGTGGCCGGGGAGCTGTTTTTT.

The gene calls are TRBV28 and TRBJ1-1; TRBD1 might be the D (5 bases). The CDR3 is 13 amino acids. V lost 1 base, J lost 8 bases, and 11 bases lay in between. Looked up from germline, CDR1 is MDHEN and CDR2 is SYDVKM. The CDR3 spells CASSLYDSSEAFF. CDR3 nucleotide sequence: TGTGCCAGCAGTTTATATGACAGCTCCGAAGCTTTCTTT.

J is TRBJ2-7 and V is TRBV19; no clear D gene. From germline, CDR1 is LNHDA and CDR2 SQIVND (reference sequence). The CDR3 totals 13 residues. Trimming left V 4 bases short and J 1 base short, with 8 bases between. CDR3 coding DNA: TGTGCCAGTAGTACGACTCCATCCTACGAGCAGTACTTC. As protein: CASSTTPSYEQYF.

This sequence joins TRBV19 and TRBJ2-1; 8 bases map to TRBD2. This CDR3 spans 16 amino acids. V lost 3 bases, J lost 7 bases, and 11 bases stayed unmatched. The germline CDR1 and CDR2 sequences are LNHDA and SQIVND (reference sequence). As DNA, the CDR3 is TGTGCCAGTAGTATTGGTAGTCTAGCGGGCCCAAATGAGCAGTTCTTC. It translates to CASSIGSLAGPNEQFF.

The sample holds a few counts of this clone. Within the sample, other DNA sequences also encode this same CDR3. The chain employs TRBV9 and TRBJ2-3, with D possibly being TRBD2 (5 bases). Germline-derived CDR1 and CDR2 are SGDLS and YYNGEE. The V end was cut by 2 bases, the J end by 0 bases, with 7 bases between. CDR3 length: 14 residues. CDR3: CASSVGLSTDTQYF. CDR3 bases: TGTGCCAGCAGCGTCGGACTCAGCACAGATACGCAGTATTTT.

This chain connects TRBV5-1 to TRBJ2-7, with D maybe TRBD1 (5 bases). Deletions cut 0 bases from V and 3 bases from J, with 10 bases between. Per the germline V gene, CDR1 is SGHRS and CDR2 is YFSETQ. The CDR3 runs to 14 residues. The DNA of the CDR3 is TGCGCCAGCAGCTTGGATGGGGCTGGCTACGAGCAGTACTTC. This translates into CASSLDGAGYEQYF.

The chain has TRBV4-2 and TRBJ1-2, with 9 bases lining up with TRBD1. This CDR3 is 16 amino acids long. Germline trimming cut 4 bases from V and 6 bases from J; bases unmatched to any gene: 12. The germline V gene encodes CDR1 LGHNA and CDR2 YNFKEQ. The CDR3 reads CASSLSTGGTGDGYTF. CDR3 sequence (DNA): TGTGCCAGCAGCCTATCGACAGGGGGAACGGGGGATGGCTACACCTTC.

This clone is a singleton in its sample. Written as DNA, the CDR3 is TGTGCCAGCAACCTCGCGGGAGGGCCAAACGAGCAGTACTTC. It encodes CASNLAGGPNEQYF. The V gene is TRBV7-9, the J gene TRBJ2-7, with 9 bases aligning to TRBD2. Germline-derived CDR1 and CDR2 are SEHNR and FQNEAQ (reference sequence). V shed 7 bases, J shed 5 bases, and the junction held 9 bases outside the gene matches. The CDR3 runs 14 residues.

The V and J genes are TRBV5-1 and TRBJ1-5, with 11 bases identical to TRBD1. This CDR3 has 15 amino acids. The V gene's germline CDR1 is SGHRS and CDR2 YFSETQ. The J segment lost 7 bases and the V segment lost 4 bases, leaving 7 bases of the junction unmatched. DNA for the CDR3: TGCGCCAGCAGCCGGACAGGGGGCGTGGACCAGCCCCAGCATTTT. Translated: CASSRTGGVDQPQHF. The full variable domain, in which reference TRBV5-1 and TRBJ1-5 provide the parts outside the CDR3, is KAGVTQTPRYLIKTRGQQVTLSCSPISGHRSVSWYQQTPGQGLQFLFEYFSETQRNKGNFPGRFSGRQFSNSRSEMNVSTLELGDSALYLCASSRTGGVDQPQHFGDGTRLSIL.

J is TRBJ1-2 and V is TRBV2; TRBD1 agrees at 8 bases. From germline, CDR1 is SNHLY and CDR2 FYNNEI. V lost 6 bases to trimming and J lost 0 bases; unmatched junction nucleotides: 6. The CDR3 loop spans 15 amino acids. The CDR3 protein is CASRDDRGPNYGYTF. DNA for the CDR3: TGTGCCAGCAGAGACGACAGGGGACCTAACTATGGCTACACCTTC.

The V gene is TRBV27, the J gene TRBJ2-6; 9 nucleotides line up with TRBD1. This CDR3 is built from 16 residues. V gave up 8 bases and J gave up 4 bases; unmatched junction bases: 9. Germline CDR1 and CDR2: MNHEY and SMNVEV (reference sequence). The CDR3 region has the DNA TGTGCCAGCGGAATAACAGGGGGCTCAGGGGCCAACGTCCTGACTTTC. Translated, it gives CASGITGGSGANVLTF. The whole variable domain, remainder taken from reference TRBV27 and TRBJ2-6, is EAQVTQNPRYLITVTGKKLTVTCSQNMNHEYMSWYRQDPGLGLRQIYYSMNVEVTDKGDVPEGYKVSRKEKRNFPLILESPSPNQTSLYFCASGITGGSGANVLTFGAGSRLTVL.

This clone was found a few times. V is TRBV30 and J is TRBJ2-7; maybe TRBD1 (5 bases). V lost 1 base and J 9 bases, leaving 16 bases between the germline ends. Germline values: CDR1 GTSNPN, CDR2 SVGIG (reference sequence). The CDR3 contains 13 residues. The CDR3 DNA reads as TGTGCCTGGAGTGAGGGGCCGCTACGAGGGCAGTACTTC. This sequence encodes CAWSEGPLRGQYF. Based on the CDR3 plus reference TRBV30 and TRBJ2-7, the full variable domain is SQTIHQWPATLVQPVGSPLSLECTVEGTSNPNLYWYRQAAGRGLQLLFYSVGIGQISSEVPQNLSASRPQDRQFILSSKKLLLSDSGFYLCAWSEGPLRGQYFGPGTRLTVT.

The rearrangement joins TRBV14 to TRBJ2-7; D not resolved. The length of the CDR3 is 12 residues. Germline V gene data show CDR1 as SGHDN and CDR2 as FVKESK. The V end was cut by 2 bases, the J end by 2 bases, with 4 bases between. The CDR3 sequence: CASSQSAYEQYF. CDR3 in DNA: TGTGCCAGCAGCCAAAGCGCCTACGAGCAGTACTTC.

The chain combines TRBV6-1 with TRBJ2-7; 8 nucleotides agree with TRBD1. Germline assignment: CDR1 MNHNS and CDR2 SASEGT. With 6 bases clipped from V and 2 bases from J, the junction kept 9 bases outside the gene matches. CDR3 length: 15 residues. In DNA, the CDR3 is TGTGCCAGCAGGGAAACAGGGGGACCAGCCTACGAGCAGTACTTC. Residues: CASRETGGPAYEQYF.

This chain connects TRBV28 to TRBJ1-1; the match to TRBD1 covers 7 bases. The germline V gene encodes CDR1 MDHEN and CDR2 SYDVKM. V gave up 6 bases and J gave up 1 base; unmatched junction bases: 8. This CDR3 has 15 residues. The CDR3 reads CASRSTGDPNTEAFF. Written as DNA, the CDR3 is TGTGCCAGCAGGAGCACAGGGGACCCGAACACTGAAGCTTTCTTT.

This clone was recorded once. This chain links TRBV28 with TRBJ2-1, with a weak D call TRBD2 (5 bases). Germline CDR1 reads MDHEN; CDR2 reads SYDVKM. V lost 2 bases and J 8 bases, leaving 10 bases between the germline ends. The length of the CDR3 is 13 residues. This CDR3 reads CASSLPGWDEQFF. The CDR3 nucleotides read TGTGCCAGCAGTTTACCGGGGTGGGATGAGCAGTTCTTC.

The V gene is TRBV6-5, the J gene TRBJ2-7; 7 nucleotides align to TRBD1. The CDR3 extends over 14 amino acids. V gave up 6 bases and J gave up 2 bases; unmatched junction bases: 7. The V gene's germline CDR1 is MNHEY and CDR2 SVGAGI. CDR3 loop: CASSSGTATYEQYF. The CDR3 bases are TGTGCCAGCAGCTCGGGGACAGCTACCTACGAGCAGTACTTC.

This clone has only one observation. The V call is TRBV19, the J call TRBJ1-6, with TRBD1 matching 9 bases. The CDR3 sequence is 15 residues long. Germline trimming cut 1 base from V and 7 bases from J; bases unmatched to any gene: 2. Per the germline V gene, CDR1 is LNHDA and CDR2 is SQIVND (reference sequence). The CDR3 DNA reads as TGTGCCAGTAGTATAGGACAGGGGGTGAATTCACCCCTCCACTTT. This codes for CASSIGQGVNSPLHF.

This chain uses TRBV9 with TRBJ2-1; D ambiguous. The V and J ends lost 3 bases and 4 bases respectively, with 11 bases between them. This CDR3 contains 14 residues. The germline V gene encodes CDR1 SGDLS and CDR2 YYNGEE. The CDR3 sequence: CASSDQTGYNEQFF. CDR3 bases: TGTGCCAGCAGCGACCAGACTGGGTACAATGAGCAGTTCTTC.